Below, one T cell receptor (beta chain) is given with its context. Its specificity is unknown. Method: immunoSEQ multiplex PCR; TCRdb's copy keeps in-frame clones and lacks some. The table includes tens of thousands of clones, roughly 78% detected once. The source of the sample is a study of OX40 agonist ivuxolimab in advanced cancers. The CDR3 spans 14 residues. Germline V gene lookup returns CDR1 SEHNR and CDR2 FQNEAQ (reference sequence). J lost 7 bases, V lost 1 base, and 6 bases had no gene match. Systemic immunosuppression or autoimmune disease history was grounds to exclude patients. Study findings and constraints: Expanded clones tended on average to be more numerous among CD8+ T cells than CD4+.

The material sequenced was CD4+ or CD8+ T cells sorted from blood, taken in a trial of the OX40 agonist ivuxolimab. The rearrangement uses TRBV7-9 and TRBJ1-2; 7 bases map to TRBD1. The receptor was isolated from an adult with an advanced solid tumor such as melanoma, head and neck, liver or kidney cancer. The CDR3 nucleotides read TGTGCCAGCAGCTTAGAGACAGGGAGGATTGGCTACACCTTC. It encodes CASSLETGRIGYTF.